This T cell receptor (beta chain) was captured by sequencing in a study of blood T cell repertoires in COVID-19. CDR1 is KGHSH, CDR2 LQKENI, per germline. CDR3 length: 14 amino acids. Deletions cut 5 bases from V and 0 bases from J, with 11 bases between. Only in-frame clones appear in the TCRdb table, and some are missing; sequencing was by immunoSEQ multiplex PCR. The data show roughly 250,000 clones, with 70% to 85% seen just once and 4.5% to 6% held by the top ten. This receptor was identified in a woman over 75 with active or convalescent COVID-19. V and J are TRBV18 and TRBJ2-7, with a tentative D call TRBD2 (6 bases). The material sequenced was peripheral blood. The CDR3 region is CASSGTGGSYEQYF. The CDR3 DNA reads as TGTGCCAGCTCAGGGACTGGAGGCTCCTACGAGCAGTACTTC.